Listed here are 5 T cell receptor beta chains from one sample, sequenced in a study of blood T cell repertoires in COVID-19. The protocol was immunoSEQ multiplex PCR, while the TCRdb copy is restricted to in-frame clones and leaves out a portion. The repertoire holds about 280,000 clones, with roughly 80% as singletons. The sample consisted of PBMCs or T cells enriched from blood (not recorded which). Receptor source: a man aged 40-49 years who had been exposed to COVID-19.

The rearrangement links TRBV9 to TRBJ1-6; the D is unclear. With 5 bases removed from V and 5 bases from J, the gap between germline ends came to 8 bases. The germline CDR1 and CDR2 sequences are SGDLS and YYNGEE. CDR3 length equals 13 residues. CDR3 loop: CASSRGDNSPLHF. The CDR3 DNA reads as TGTGCCAGCAGTCGAGGTGATAATTCACCCCTCCACTTT.

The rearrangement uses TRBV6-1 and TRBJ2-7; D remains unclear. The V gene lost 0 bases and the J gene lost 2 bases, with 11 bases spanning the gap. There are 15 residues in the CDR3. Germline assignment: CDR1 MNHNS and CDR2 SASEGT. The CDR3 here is CASSEALVRAYEQYF. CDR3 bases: TGTGCCAGCAGTGAAGCGTTGGTGAGAGCCTACGAGCAGTACTTC.

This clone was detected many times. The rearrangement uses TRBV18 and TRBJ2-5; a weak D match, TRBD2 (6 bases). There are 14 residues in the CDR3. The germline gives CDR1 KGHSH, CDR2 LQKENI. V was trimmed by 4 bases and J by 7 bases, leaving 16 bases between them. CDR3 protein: CASSRASAQGTQYF. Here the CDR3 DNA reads TGTGCCAGCTCACGGGCTAGCGCCCAGGGGACCCAGTACTTC.

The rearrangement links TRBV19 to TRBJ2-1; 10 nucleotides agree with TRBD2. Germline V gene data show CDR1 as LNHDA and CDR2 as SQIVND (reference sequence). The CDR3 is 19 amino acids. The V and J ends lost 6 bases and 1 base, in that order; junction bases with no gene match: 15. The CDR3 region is CASSQGGLARGTSYNEQFF. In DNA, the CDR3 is TGTGCCAGTAGCCAGGGGGGACTAGCGAGGGGTACGTCCTACAATGAGCAGTTCTTC. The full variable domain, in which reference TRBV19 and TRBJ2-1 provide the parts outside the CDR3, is DGGITQSPKYLFRKEGQNVTLSCEQNLNHDAMYWYRQDPGQGLRLIYYSQIVNDFQKGDIAEGYSVSREKKESFPLTVTSAQKNPTAFYLCASSQGGLARGTSYNEQFFGPGTRLTVL.

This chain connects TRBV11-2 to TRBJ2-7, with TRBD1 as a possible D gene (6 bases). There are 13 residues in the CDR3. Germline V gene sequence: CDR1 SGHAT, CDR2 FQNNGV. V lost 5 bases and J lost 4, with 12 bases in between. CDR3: CASSLNRVYEQYF. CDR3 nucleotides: TGTGCCAGCAGCCTAAACAGGGTTTACGAGCAGTACTTC.